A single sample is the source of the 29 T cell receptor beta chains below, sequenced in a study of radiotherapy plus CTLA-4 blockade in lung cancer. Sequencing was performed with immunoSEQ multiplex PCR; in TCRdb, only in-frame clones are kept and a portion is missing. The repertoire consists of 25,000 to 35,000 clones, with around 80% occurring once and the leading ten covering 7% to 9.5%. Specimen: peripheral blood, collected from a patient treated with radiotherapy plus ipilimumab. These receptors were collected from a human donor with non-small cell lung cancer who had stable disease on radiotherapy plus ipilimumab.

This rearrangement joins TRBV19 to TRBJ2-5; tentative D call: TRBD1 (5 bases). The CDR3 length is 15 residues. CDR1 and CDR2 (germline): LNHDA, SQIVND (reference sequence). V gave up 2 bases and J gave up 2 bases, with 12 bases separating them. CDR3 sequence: CASSIQGSAQETQYF. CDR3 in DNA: TGTGCCAGTAGTATACAGGGCAGTGCTCAAGAGACCCAGTACTTC.

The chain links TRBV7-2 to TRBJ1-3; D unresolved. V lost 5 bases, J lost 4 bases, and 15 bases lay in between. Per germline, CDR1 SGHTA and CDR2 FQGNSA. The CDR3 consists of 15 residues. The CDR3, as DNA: TGTGCCAGCAGCCCCTGGACTACTGGAGGAAACACCATATATTTT. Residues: CASSPWTTGGNTIYF.

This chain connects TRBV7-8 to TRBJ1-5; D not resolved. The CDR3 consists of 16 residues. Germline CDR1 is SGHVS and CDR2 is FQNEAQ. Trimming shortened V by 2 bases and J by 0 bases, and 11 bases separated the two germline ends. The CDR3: CASSLLLMSSNQPQHF. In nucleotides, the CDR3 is TGTGCCAGCAGCTTATTATTGATGAGTAGCAATCAGCCCCAGCATTTT.

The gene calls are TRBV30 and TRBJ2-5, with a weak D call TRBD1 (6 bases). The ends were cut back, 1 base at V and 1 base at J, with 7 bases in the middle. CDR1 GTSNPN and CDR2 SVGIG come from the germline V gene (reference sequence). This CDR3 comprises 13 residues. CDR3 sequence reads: CAWSAGAQETQYF. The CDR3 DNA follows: TGTGCCTGGAGTGCAGGGGCCCAAGAGACCCAGTACTTC.

CDR3 amino acids: CASSLERGVLAKNIQYF. The CDR3 DNA is TGCGCCAGCAGCTTGGAACGGGGGGTGCTAGCCAAAAACATTCAGTACTTC. The genes are TRBV5-1 and TRBJ2-4; 7 nucleotides agree with TRBD2. Germline-derived CDR1 and CDR2 are SGHRS and YFSETQ. J was trimmed by 0 bases and V by 0 bases; bases with no gene match: 6. The CDR3 length is 17 residues.

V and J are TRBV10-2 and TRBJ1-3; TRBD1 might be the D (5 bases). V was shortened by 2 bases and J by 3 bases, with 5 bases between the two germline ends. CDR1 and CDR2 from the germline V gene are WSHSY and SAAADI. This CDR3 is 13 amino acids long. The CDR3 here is CASSERGGNTIYF. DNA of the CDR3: TGCGCCAGCAGTGAGAGGGGTGGAAACACCATATATTTT.

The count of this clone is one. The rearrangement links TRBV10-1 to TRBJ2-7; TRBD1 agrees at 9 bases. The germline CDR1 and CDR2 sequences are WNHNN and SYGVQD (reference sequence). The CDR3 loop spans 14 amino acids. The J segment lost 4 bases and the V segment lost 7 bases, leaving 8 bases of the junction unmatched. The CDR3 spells CASKGGTGPYEQYF. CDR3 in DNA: TGCGCCAGCAAGGGGGGGACAGGGCCTTACGAGCAGTACTTC.

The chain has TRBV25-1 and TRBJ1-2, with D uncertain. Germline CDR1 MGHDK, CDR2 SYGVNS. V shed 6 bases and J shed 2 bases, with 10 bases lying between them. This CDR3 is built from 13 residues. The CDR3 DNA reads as TGTGCCAGCAGGTATGAAGCGAACTATGGCTACACCTTC. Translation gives CASRYEANYGYTF.

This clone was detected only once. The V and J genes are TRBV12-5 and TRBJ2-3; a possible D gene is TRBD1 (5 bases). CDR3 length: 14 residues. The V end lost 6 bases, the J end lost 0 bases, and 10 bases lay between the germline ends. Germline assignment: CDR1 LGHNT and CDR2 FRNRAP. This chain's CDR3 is CASGLTASTDTQYF. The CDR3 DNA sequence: TGTGCTAGTGGCCTGACAGCTAGCACAGATACGCAGTATTTT. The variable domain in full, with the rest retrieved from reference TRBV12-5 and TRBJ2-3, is DARVTQTPRHKVTEMGQEVTMRCQPILGHNTVFWYRQTMMQGLELLAYFRNRAPLDDSGMPKDRFSAEMPDATLATLKIQPSEPRDSAVYFCASGLTASTDTQYFGPGTRLTVL.

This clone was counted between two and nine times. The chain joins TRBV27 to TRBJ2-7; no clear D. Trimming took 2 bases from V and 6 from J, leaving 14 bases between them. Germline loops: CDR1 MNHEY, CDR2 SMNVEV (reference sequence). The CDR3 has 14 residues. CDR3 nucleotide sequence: TGTGCCAGCAGTTTAGGACCTGGGCGCGGCGAGCAGTACGTC. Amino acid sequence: CASSLGPGRGEQYV.

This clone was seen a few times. The CDR3 loop reads CASSQDGDRNEKLFF. Written as DNA, the CDR3 is TGCGCCAGCAGCCAAGACGGGGACAGGAATGAAAAACTGTTTTTT. The chain employs TRBV4-3 and TRBJ1-4, with TRBD1 matching 8 bases. The germline gives CDR1 LGHNA, CDR2 YSLEER. Trimming took 0 bases from V and 5 from J; bases not matched to a gene: 2. The CDR3 extends over 15 amino acids.

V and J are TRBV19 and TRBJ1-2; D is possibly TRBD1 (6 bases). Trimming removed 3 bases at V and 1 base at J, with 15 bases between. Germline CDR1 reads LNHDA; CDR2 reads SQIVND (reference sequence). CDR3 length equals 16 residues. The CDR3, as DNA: TGTGCCAGTAGTATCGTGGGGGCCCCACGTAACTATGGCTACACCTTC. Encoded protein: CASSIVGAPRNYGYTF.

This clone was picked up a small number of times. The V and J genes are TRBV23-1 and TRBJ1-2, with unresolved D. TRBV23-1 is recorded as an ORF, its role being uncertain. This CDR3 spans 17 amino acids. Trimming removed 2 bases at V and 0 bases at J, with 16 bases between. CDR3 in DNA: TGCGCCAGCAGTCAAAAAACCCAAACCGGGGCTAACTATGGCTACACCTTC. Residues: CASSQKTQTGANYGYTF.

The CDR3, as DNA: TGTGCCAGCAGTGAGATGGGATCGTCGGGGGCCAACGTCCTGACTTTC. It encodes CASSEMGSSGANVLTF. This chain connects TRBV6-1 to TRBJ2-6; unclear D gene. Trimming removed 3 bases from V and 4 bases from J, with 13 bases in between. This CDR3 has 16 amino acids. Germline assignment: CDR1 MNHNS and CDR2 SASEGT.

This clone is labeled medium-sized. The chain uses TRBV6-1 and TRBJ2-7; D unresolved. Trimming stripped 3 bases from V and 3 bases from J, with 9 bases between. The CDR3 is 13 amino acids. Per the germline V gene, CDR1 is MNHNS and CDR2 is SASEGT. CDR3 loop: CASSDGPGYEQYV. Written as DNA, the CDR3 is TGTGCCAGCAGTGATGGGCCAGGCTACGAGCAGTACGTC.

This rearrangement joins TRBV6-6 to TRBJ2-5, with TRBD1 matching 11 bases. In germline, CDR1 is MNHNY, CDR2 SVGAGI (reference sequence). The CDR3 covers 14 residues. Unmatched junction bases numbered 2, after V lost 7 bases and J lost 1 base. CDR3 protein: CASTGQGAQETQYF. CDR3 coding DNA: TGTGCCAGCACCGGACAGGGGGCCCAAGAGACCCAGTACTTC.

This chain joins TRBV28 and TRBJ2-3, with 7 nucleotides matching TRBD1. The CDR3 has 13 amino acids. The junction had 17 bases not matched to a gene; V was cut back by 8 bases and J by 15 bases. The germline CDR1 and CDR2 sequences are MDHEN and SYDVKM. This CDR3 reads CASHRSTDRVSYF. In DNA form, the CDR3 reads TGTGCCAGCCATCGCTCCACAGACAGGGTTAGTTATTTT.

CDR3 amino acids: CASIRLGGATNEKLFF. DNA for the CDR3: TGTGCCAGTATTAGACTTGGTGGAGCAACTAATGAAAAACTGTTTTTT. The V and J genes are TRBV19 and TRBJ1-4, with D uncertain. With 7 bases removed from V and 0 bases from J, the gap between germline ends came to 15 bases. Germline V gene sequence: CDR1 LNHDA, CDR2 SQIVND (reference sequence). The CDR3 contains 16 residues. Drawing the rest from reference TRBV19 and TRBJ1-4, the complete variable domain is DGGITQSPKYLFRKEGQNVTLSCEQNLNHDAMYWYRQDPGQGLRLIYYSQIVNDFQKGDIAEGYSVSREKKESFPLTVTSAQKNPTAFYLCASIRLGGATNEKLFFGSGTQLSVL.

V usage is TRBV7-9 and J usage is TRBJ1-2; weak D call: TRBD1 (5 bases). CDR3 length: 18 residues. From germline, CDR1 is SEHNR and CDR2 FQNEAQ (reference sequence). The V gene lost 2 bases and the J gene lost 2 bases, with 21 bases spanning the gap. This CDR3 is CASSLPSTTGRLNYGYTF. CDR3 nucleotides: TGTGCCAGCAGCTTACCGAGCACGACGGGACGGTTAAACTATGGCTACACCTTC.

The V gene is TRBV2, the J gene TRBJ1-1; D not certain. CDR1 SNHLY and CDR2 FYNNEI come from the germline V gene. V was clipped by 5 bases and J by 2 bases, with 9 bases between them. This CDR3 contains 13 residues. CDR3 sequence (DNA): TGTGCCAGCAGTCAGGAGGGTAACACTGAAGCTTTCTTT. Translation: CASSQEGNTEAFF.

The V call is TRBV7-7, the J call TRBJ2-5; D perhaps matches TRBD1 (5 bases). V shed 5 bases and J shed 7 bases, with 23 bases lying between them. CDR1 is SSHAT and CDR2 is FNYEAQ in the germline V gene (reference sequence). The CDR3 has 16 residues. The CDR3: CASSPFRVSDTRTQYF. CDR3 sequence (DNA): TGTGCCAGCAGCCCTTTCAGGGTCTCCGATACCAGGACCCAGTACTTC.

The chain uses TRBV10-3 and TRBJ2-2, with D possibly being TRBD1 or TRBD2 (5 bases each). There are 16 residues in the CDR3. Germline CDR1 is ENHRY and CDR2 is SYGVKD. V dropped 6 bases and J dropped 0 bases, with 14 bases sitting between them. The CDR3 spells CAIRPARGANTGELFF. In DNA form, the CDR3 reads TGTGCCATCAGGCCAGCGAGGGGCGCGAACACCGGGGAGCTGTTTTTT.

The CDR3 nucleotides are TGTGCCAGCAGTGAGGAAACGCACACTGAAGCTTTCTTT. Translated: CASSEETHTEAFF. V and J are TRBV2 and TRBJ1-1; D call uncertain. The V end lost 3 bases, the J end lost 3 bases, and 8 bases lay between the germline ends. CDR3 length: 13 residues. Germline CDR1 SNHLY, CDR2 FYNNEI.

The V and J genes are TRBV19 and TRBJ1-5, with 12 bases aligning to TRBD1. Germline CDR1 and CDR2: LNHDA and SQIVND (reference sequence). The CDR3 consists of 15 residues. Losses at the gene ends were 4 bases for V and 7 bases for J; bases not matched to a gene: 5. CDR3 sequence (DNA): TGTGCCAGTAGTAGCGGGACAGGGGGCGGACAGCCCCAGCATTTT. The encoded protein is CASSSGTGGGQPQHF.

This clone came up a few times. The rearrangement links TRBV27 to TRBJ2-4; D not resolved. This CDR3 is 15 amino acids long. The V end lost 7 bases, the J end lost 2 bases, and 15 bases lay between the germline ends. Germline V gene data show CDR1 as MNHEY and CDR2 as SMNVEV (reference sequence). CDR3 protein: CASKAAYLSKNIQYF. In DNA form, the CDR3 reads TGTGCCAGCAAGGCAGCCTACTTATCCAAAAACATTCAGTACTTC.

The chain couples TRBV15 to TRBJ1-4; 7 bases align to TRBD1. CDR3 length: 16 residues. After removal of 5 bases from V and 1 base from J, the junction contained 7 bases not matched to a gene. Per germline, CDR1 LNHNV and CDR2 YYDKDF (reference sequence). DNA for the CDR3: TGTGCCACCAGCCGGTACAGGGGTGTAACTAATGAAAAACTGTTTTTT. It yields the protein CATSRYRGVTNEKLFF.

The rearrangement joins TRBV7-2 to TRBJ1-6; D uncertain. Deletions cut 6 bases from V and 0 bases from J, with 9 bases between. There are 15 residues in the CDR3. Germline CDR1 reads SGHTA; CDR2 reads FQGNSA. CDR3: CASRRMSSYNSPLHF. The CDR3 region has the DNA TGTGCCAGCAGGAGAATGAGCTCCTATAATTCACCCCTCCACTTT.

In nucleotides, the CDR3 is TGTGCCAGCAGTTTTGCAGGGAGTAATGAAAAACTGTTTTTT. Amino acids: CASSFAGSNEKLFF. The V call is TRBV27, the J call TRBJ1-4; possibly TRBD1 for D (5 bases). Trimming removed 3 bases at V and 4 bases at J, with 9 bases between. From germline, CDR1 is MNHEY and CDR2 SMNVEV (reference sequence). The CDR3 sequence is 14 residues long. The variable domain in full, completed from reference TRBV27 and TRBJ1-4, reads EAQVTQNPRYLITVTGKKLTVTCSQNMNHEYMSWYRQDPGLGLRQIYYSMNVEVTDKGDVPEGYKVSRKEKRNFPLILESPSPNQTSLYFCASSFAGSNEKLFFGSGTQLSVL.

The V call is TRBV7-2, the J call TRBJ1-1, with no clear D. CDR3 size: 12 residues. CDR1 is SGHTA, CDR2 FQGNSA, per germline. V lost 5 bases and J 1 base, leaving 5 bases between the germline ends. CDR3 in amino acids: CASSHPNTEAFF. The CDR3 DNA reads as TGTGCCAGCAGCCACCCGAACACTGAAGCTTTCTTT.